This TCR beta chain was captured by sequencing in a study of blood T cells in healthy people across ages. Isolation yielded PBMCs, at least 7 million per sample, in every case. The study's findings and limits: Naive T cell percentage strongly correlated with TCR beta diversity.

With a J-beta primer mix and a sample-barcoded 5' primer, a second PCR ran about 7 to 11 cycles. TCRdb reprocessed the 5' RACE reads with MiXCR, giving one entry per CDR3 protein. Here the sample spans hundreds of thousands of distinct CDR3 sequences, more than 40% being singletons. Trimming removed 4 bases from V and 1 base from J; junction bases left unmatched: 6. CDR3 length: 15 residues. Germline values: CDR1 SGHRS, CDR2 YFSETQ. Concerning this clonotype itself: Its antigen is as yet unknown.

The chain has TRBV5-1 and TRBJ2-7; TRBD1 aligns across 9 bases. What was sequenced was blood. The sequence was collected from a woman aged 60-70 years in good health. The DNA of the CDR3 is TGCGCCAGCAGCCGGGACAGGGATTCGTCCTACGAGCAGTACTTC. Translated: CASSRDRDSSYEQYF.